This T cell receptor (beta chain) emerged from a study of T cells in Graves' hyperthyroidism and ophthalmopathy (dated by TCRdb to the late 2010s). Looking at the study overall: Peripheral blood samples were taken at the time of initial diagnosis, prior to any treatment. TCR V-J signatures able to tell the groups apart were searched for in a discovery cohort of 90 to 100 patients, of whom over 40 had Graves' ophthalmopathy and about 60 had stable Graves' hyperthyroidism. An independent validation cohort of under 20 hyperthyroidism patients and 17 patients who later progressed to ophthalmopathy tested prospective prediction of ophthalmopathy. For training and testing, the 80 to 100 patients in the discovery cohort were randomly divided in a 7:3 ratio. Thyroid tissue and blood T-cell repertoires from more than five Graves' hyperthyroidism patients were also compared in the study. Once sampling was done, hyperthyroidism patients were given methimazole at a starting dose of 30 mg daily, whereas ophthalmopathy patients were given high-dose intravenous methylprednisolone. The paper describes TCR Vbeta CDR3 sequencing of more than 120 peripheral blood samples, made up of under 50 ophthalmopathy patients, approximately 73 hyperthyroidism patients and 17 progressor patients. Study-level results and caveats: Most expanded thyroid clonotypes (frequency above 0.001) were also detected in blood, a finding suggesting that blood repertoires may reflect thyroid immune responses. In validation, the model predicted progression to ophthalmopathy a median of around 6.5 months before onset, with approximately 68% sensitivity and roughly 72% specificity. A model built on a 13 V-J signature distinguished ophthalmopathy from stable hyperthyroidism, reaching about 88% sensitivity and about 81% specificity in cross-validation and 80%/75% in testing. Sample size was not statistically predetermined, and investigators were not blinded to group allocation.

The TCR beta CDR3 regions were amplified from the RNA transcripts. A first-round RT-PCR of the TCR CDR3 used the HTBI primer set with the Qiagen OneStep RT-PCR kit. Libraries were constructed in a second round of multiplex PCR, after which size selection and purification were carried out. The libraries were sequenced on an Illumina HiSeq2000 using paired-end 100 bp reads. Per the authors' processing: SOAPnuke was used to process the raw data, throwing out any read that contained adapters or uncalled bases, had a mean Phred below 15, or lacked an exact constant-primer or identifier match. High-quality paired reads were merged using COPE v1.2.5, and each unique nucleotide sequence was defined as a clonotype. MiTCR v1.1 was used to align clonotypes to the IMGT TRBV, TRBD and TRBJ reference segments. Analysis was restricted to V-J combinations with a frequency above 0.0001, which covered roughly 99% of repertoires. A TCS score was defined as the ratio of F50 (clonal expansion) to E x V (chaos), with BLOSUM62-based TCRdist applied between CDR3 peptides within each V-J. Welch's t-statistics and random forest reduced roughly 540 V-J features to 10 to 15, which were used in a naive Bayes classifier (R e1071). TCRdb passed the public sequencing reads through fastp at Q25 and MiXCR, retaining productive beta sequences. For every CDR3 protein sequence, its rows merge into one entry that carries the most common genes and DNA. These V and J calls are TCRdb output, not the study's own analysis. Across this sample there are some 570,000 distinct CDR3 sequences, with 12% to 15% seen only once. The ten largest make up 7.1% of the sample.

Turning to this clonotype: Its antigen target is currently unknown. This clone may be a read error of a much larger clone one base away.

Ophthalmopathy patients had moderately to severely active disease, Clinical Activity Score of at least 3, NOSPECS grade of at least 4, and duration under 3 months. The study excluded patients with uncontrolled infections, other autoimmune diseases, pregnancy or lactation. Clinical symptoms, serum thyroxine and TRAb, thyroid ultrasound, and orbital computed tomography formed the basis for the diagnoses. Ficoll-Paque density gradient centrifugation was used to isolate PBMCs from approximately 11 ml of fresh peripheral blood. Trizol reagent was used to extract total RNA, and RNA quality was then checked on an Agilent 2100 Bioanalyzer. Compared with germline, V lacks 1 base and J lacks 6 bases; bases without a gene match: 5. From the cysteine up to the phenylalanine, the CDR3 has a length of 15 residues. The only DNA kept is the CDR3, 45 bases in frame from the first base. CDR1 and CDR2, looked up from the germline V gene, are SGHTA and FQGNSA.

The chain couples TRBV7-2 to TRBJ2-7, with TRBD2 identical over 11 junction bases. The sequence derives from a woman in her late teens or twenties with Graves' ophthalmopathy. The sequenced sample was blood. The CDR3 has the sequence CASSLEGTSGSEQYF. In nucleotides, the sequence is TGTGCCAGCAGCTTAGAGGGGACTAGCGGATCCGAGCAGTACTTC.